The rows below give T cell receptor beta chains drawn from one sample of a study of cytomegalovirus exposure and HLA in healthy donors. Clones were read by immunoSEQ multiplex PCR, and TCRdb kept only the in-frame ones, dropping some. The data show over 100,000 clones, around three quarters seen once. The sequenced sample consisted of PBMCs. These receptors were taken from a woman between 25 and 40 years old in good health and CMV-seronegative. Each CDR3 is given with its conserved first and last residue. D genes are given only for firm matches. Size values are once, few and many counts, or a class for expanded clones, and some rows have none.

D gene,V gene,clone size,J gene,CDR3 DNA,CDR3 protein
-,TRBV19,few,TRBJ1-5,TGTGCCAGTAATCAGGGTGGTCAGCCCCAGCATTTT,CASNQGGQPQHF
TRBD1,TRBV6-5,few,TRBJ1-1,TGTGCCAGCAGCCTTACAGGGGGCGCGAGAGCTGAAGCTTTCTTT,CASSLTGGARAEAFF
-,TRBV5-1,-,TRBJ2-3,TGCGCCAGCAGCCCTCCCTCGGGGGGCACAGATACGCAGTATTTT,CASSPPSGGTDTQYF
TRBD1,TRBV19,-,TRBJ1-4,TGTGCCAGTAGTATAGGGACAGGGTTCTCAGGGGAAAAACTGTTTTTT,CASSIGTGFSGEKLFF
-,TRBV5-4,few,TRBJ1-1,TGTGCCAGCAAGTCAGGTGGGAACACTGAAGCTTTCTTT,CASKSGGNTEAFF
-,TRBV5-1,few,TRBJ1-1,TGCGCCAGCAGCGGGGGGAGTGGGGAAAACACTGAAGCTTTCTTT,CASSGGSGENTEAFF
-,TRBV28,few,TRBJ1-2,TGTGCCAGCAGTATCCAAAATGGGGGACTATCTTCTGGCTACACCTTC,CASSIQNGGLSSGYTF
-,TRBV2,-,TRBJ2-5,TGTGCCAGCAGTGGAGGTCGACAAGAGACCCAGTACTTC,CASSGGRQETQYF
-,TRBV6-1,once,TRBJ1-5,TGTGCCAGCAGCCCCGTGACCCAGACAGGATCTGAGCATTTT,CASSPVTQTGSEHF
TRBD2,TRBV30,-,TRBJ2-2,TGTGCCTGGGGCGGACTAGCGGGAGTGATGATCACCGGGGAGCTGTTTTTT,CAWGGLAGVMITGELFF
TRBD1,TRBV29-1,-,TRBJ1-4,TGCAGCGTCACAGGGGGAAACGAAAAACTGTTTTTT,CSVTGGNEKLFF
TRBD2,TRBV5-1,-,TRBJ2-2,TGCGCCAGCAGCTGGGGGACTAGCGGGGCCGGGGAGCTGTTTTTT,CASSWGTSGAGELFF
-,TRBV27,once,TRBJ1-2,TGTGCCAGCAGCCTCAAGGGGTCTAACTATGGCTACACCTTC,CASSLKGSNYGYTF
-,TRBV6-4,many,TRBJ1-2,TGTGCCGCTGGGGCCGGCTACACCTTC,CAAGAGYTF
TRBD1,TRBV5-6,-,TRBJ1-2,TGTGCCAGCAGCTTGGGGGACAGGTCCTCTAACTATGGCTACACCTTC,CASSLGDRSSNYGYTF
TRBD1,TRBV27,few,TRBJ1-6,TGTGCCAGCAGTTTATCGCTACGACAGGGTAATTCACCCCTCCACTTT,CASSLSLRQGNSPLHF
-,TRBV28,few,TRBJ1-2,TGTGCCAGCAGTTTACCCCCGAGAGGCGGGGGGCATGGCTACACCTTC,CASSLPPRGGGHGYTF
TRBD1,TRBV29-1,-,TRBJ1-1,TGCAGCGGGCTCCAGGGGGCAGTAGCTTTCTTT,CSGLQGAVAFF
-,TRBV25-1,-,TRBJ1-2,TGTGCCAGCAGTGAGCCAAAGGGGCTTTATAACTATGGCTACACCTTC,CASSEPKGLYNYGYTF
TRBD2,TRBV19,-,TRBJ2-2,TGTGCCAGCCGCGCGGGACTAGCGGGATCCGGGGAGCTGTTTTTT,CASRAGLAGSGELFF
TRBD1,TRBV23-1,-,TRBJ1-6,TGCGCCAGCAGTAGAGTGGGGGACAGAAACTCACCCCTCCACTTT,CASSRVGDRNSPLHF
TRBD1,TRBV7-9,-,TRBJ2-7,TGTGCCAGCAGCTGGGGACAGAGGCCCTACGAGCAGTACTTC,CASSWGQRPYEQYF
TRBD1,TRBV2,-,TRBJ2-5,TGTGCCAGCAGTGAAGTACAGGGGTTTCAAGAGACCCAGTACTTC,CASSEVQGFQETQYF
TRBD1,TRBV5-1,-,TRBJ2-7,TGCGCCACAAGTTCGAGAACAGGGGGAGAGCAGTACTTC,CATSSRTGGEQYF
-,TRBV4-2,-,TRBJ2-1,TGTGCCAGCAGCCCTAGCGCAGAGCAGTTCTTC,CASSPSAEQFF
-,TRBV30,few,TRBJ2-1,TGTGCGGGTCGTTTTGCGGGACTCTCCTACAATGAGCAGTTCTTC,CAGRFAGLSYNEQFF
TRBD1,TRBV10-2,-,TRBJ1-2,TGCGCCAGCAGTGAAGGACAGGCTTATGGCTACACCTTC,CASSEGQAYGYTF
-,TRBV10-3,-,TRBJ1-2,TGTGCCATCAGTGAACTTGGGAGATCGGAGGGCTACACCTTC,CAISELGRSEGYTF
TRBD2,TRBV30,-,TRBJ2-1,TGTGCCTGGAGACTAGCGGGATCCAACAATGAGCAGTTCTTC,CAWRLAGSNNEQFF
-,TRBV29-1,-,TRBJ1-2,TGCAGCGTTGTGGGCAGCTATGGCTACACCTTC,CSVVGSYGYTF
-,TRBV6-6,few,TRBJ2-2,TGTGCCAGCAAAACGGGGGGCAGGGGGAACACCGGGGAGCTGTTTTTT,CASKTGGRGNTGELFF
-,TRBV9,-,TRBJ2-1,TGTGCCAGCAGCGTAGCTCACACCGGTCGGGGCAATGAGCAGTTCTTC,CASSVAHTGRGNEQFF
-,TRBV15,-,TRBJ1-5,TGTGCCACCAGCAAGGGGAATCAGCCCCAGCATTTT,CATSKGNQPQHF
-,TRBV4-1,-,TRBJ1-1,TGCGCCAGCAGCCAAGAGCCAGGAATGAACACTGAAGCTTTCTTT,CASSQEPGMNTEAFF
-,TRBV4-2,-,TRBJ1-2,TGTGCCAGCAGCCAAGATACGACCGGGATCTATGGCTACACCTTC,CASSQDTTGIYGYTF
-,TRBV27,-,TRBJ1-3,TGTGCCAGCACCTCGGGAAACACCATATATTTT,CASTSGNTIYF
-,TRBV7-9,-,TRBJ1-1,TGTGCCAGCAGCGTCCAGAACACTGAAGCTTTCTTT,CASSVQNTEAFF
-,TRBV14,-,TRBJ1-2,TGTGCCAGCAGCCGTATACTACGGACAGACGGCTACACCTTC,CASSRILRTDGYTF
TRBD1,TRBV27,few,TRBJ2-7,TGTGCCAGCAGTTTATGGGGGACAGTTCCCTACGAGCAGTACTTC,CASSLWGTVPYEQYF
-,TRBV6-4,-,TRBJ1-1,TGTGCCAGCAGTGAAAGCAGGCTGAACACTGAAGCTTTCTTT,CASSESRLNTEAFF
-,TRBV15,-,TRBJ1-5,TGTGCCACCAGCACCCCTGAGGGTCAGCCCCAGCATTTT,CATSTPEGQPQHF
TRBD1,TRBV28,-,TRBJ2-7,TGTGCCAGCACCCGGACAGGGTTTGTTTACGAGCAGTACTTC,CASTRTGFVYEQYF
-,TRBV9,-,TRBJ1-2,TGTGCCAGCAGCGTAGATGGTGGGGGGGGGTACTATGGCTACACCTTC,CASSVDGGGGYYGYTF
-,TRBV2,-,TRBJ2-2,TGTGCCAGCAGTGAGGCCACAGGGAACACCGGGGAGCTGTTTTTT,CASSEATGNTGELFF
-,TRBV7-9,-,TRBJ1-2,TGTGCCAGCAGCTTTTGGCAGGGAACTTATGGCTACACCTTC,CASSFWQGTYGYTF
-,TRBV6-5,-,TRBJ2-7,TGTGCCAGCAGGCCGCTGGGTTCCGGGGAGTACTTC,CASRPLGSGEYF
TRBD1,TRBV11-2,-,TRBJ1-2,TGTGCCAGCAGCCCGACCGGGACAGGGGCTGGTGGCTACACCTTC,CASSPTGTGAGGYTF
-,TRBV19,-,TRBJ1-3,TGTGCCAGTAGTATCGGAGGGGCCGGAAACACCATATATTTT,CASSIGGAGNTIYF
-,TRBV9,once,TRBJ2-5,TGTGCCAGCAGCGCCTCAGGGGTTCAAGAGACCCAGTACTTC,CASSASGVQETQYF
TRBD1,TRBV5-1,-,TRBJ1-1,TGCGCCAGCAGCTTAGACAGGGAGATGGCTAAAGCTTTCTTT,CASSLDREMAKAFF
-,TRBV20-1,-,TRBJ1-1,TGCAGTGGGAGACGGAACACTGAAGCTTTCTTT,CSGRRNTEAFF
-,TRBV25-1,few,TRBJ2-1,TGTGCCAGCAGCTTACGGCCCCTCGGGTCCTACAATGAGCAGTTCTTC,CASSLRPLGSYNEQFF